These 31 T cell receptor beta chains came from one sample sequenced in a study of shared clonotypes between healthy human individuals. Repertoires were generated with immunoSEQ multiplex PCR, while TCRdb's copy carries only in-frame clones and drops some. The sample contains about 2.3 million clones, over 85% of which appear only once. The sequenced material came from naive CD4+ T cells from PBMCs. The subset was: CD45RA+ positively selected. The receptors stem from a man between 18 and 35 years old in good health. Some clones in this sample may be carry-over from other donors' samples.

In DNA, the CDR3 is TGTGCCAGCTCAGATCGACAGGGAGGAACTGAAGCTTTCTTT. Its translation: CASSDRQGGTEAFF. The V gene is TRBV18, the J gene TRBJ1-1; 7 bases map to TRBD1. CDR1 is KGHSH and CDR2 is LQKENI in the germline V gene. V lost 5 bases, J lost 5 bases, and 8 bases stayed unmatched. This CDR3 contains 14 residues.

In the case of this clone: The sample carries other DNA sequences with the same CDR3. V is TRBV5-1 and J is TRBJ2-5; D remains unclear. Trimming pared 0 bases from V and 1 base from J, leaving 10 bases between. CDR3 size: 15 residues. CDR1 is SGHRS, CDR2 YFSETQ, per germline. The CDR3 nucleotides read TGCGCCAGCAGCTTGGGGGCGACGGGCCAAGAGACCCAGTACTTC. Its translation: CASSLGATGQETQYF.

The rearrangement joins TRBV11-2 to TRBJ1-3; weak D call: TRBD1 (6 bases). The germline CDR1 and CDR2 sequences are SGHAT and FQNNGV. V shed 5 bases and J shed 2 bases, with 16 bases lying between them. This CDR3 comprises 16 residues. As DNA, the CDR3 is TGTGCCAGCAGCCAGCGCCGGGGGGGCCCTGGAAACACCATATATTTT. Its protein product is CASSQRRGGPGNTIYF.

V and J are TRBV19 and TRBJ2-2; a weak D match, TRBD2 (5 bases). CDR1 is LNHDA, CDR2 SQIVND, per germline (reference sequence). This CDR3 comprises 13 residues. With 3 bases removed from V and 7 bases from J, the gap between germline ends came to 9 bases. Here the CDR3 DNA reads TGTGCCAGTAGTATGAGGGTAGTCGGGGAGCTGTTTTTT. It is translated as CASSMRVVGELFF. Together with reference TRBV19 and TRBJ2-2, the CDR3 gives the full variable domain: DGGITQSPKYLFRKEGQNVTLSCEQNLNHDAMYWYRQDPGQGLRLIYYSQIVNDFQKGDIAEGYSVSREKKESFPLTVTSAQKNPTAFYLCASSMRVVGELFFGEGSRLTVL.

This clone came up a few times. Other DNA sequences within the sample encode an identical CDR3. This chain uses TRBV5-1 with TRBJ2-2; TRBD2 is a possible D gene (5 bases). Trimming stripped 1 base from V and 6 bases from J, with 10 bases between. The length of the CDR3 is 14 residues. Germline V gene sequence: CDR1 SGHRS, CDR2 YFSETQ. As DNA, the CDR3 is TGCGCCAGCAGCTTGTCCCCCGGGGCCGGGGAGCTGTTTTTT. As protein: CASSLSPGAGELFF.

With regard to this clone: Other nucleotide sequences in the sample specify the same CDR3. The genes are TRBV6-5 and TRBJ1-1; the match to TRBD1 covers 7 bases. Germline V gives CDR1 MNHEY, CDR2 SVGAGI. The junction had 2 bases not matched to a gene; V was cut back by 2 bases and J by 8 bases. The CDR3 is 12 amino acids. The CDR3 DNA reads TGTGCCAGCAGTTACCAGACAGGGGAAGCTTTCTTT. Translated, it gives CASSYQTGEAFF.

This clone has a single count. The chain is built from TRBV28 and TRBJ2-5; D is undetermined. The CDR3 spans 13 residues. V was pared by 6 bases and J by 5 bases, with 13 bases between. CDR1 MDHEN and CDR2 SYDVKM come from the germline V gene. The CDR3, as DNA: TGTGCCAGCAGCCCTATTGGTAGGGAGACCCAGTACTTC. This sequence encodes CASSPIGRETQYF. The variable domain in full, with the rest retrieved from reference TRBV28 and TRBJ2-5, is DVKVTQSSRYLVKRTGEKVFLECVQDMDHENMFWYRQDPGLGLRLIYFSYDVKMKEKGDIPEGYSVSREKKERFSLILESASTNQTSMYLCASSPIGRETQYFGPGTRLLVL.

Worth noting for this clone: Additional DNA sequences in this sample encode the identical CDR3. This rearrangement joins TRBV7-8 to TRBJ2-7; D remains ambiguous. Germline values: CDR1 SGHVS, CDR2 FQNEAQ. Trimming cost V 2 bases and J 2 bases, with 4 bases left between them. The CDR3 covers 12 residues. As DNA, the CDR3 is TGTGCCAGCAGCTTAACTGCCTACGAGCAGTACTTC. Translated: CASSLTAYEQYF.

CDR3 nucleotides: TGTGCCAGCAGTTCTCCGCCGGGCCCCCAGCATTTT. It yields the protein CASSSPPGPQHF. This chain joins TRBV28 and TRBJ1-5; D not resolved. The germline gives CDR1 MDHEN, CDR2 SYDVKM. V was shortened by 4 bases and J by 10 bases, with 11 bases between the two germline ends. The CDR3 length is 12 residues.

This chain connects TRBV9 to TRBJ2-5; 10 bases align to TRBD1. V was clipped by 4 bases and J by 5 bases; unmatched bases: 8. The CDR3 length is 15 residues. Germline CDR1 and CDR2: SGDLS and YYNGEE. CDR3 sequence: CASSPRQGAYETQYF. The CDR3 DNA is TGTGCCAGCAGCCCACGACAGGGGGCATACGAGACCCAGTACTTC. The full variable domain, its missing parts supplied by reference TRBV9 and TRBJ2-5, is DSGVTQTPKHLITATGQRVTLRCSPRSGDLSVYWYQQSLDQGLQFLIQYYNGEERAKGNILERFSAQQFPDLHSELNLSSLELGDSALYFCASSPRQGAYETQYFGPGTRLLVL.

As regards this clone: The same CDR3 is also encoded by other DNA sequences in this sample. This rearrangement joins TRBV5-4 to TRBJ1-1; D gene ambiguous. The CDR3 extends over 14 amino acids. V was shortened by 0 bases and J by 1 base, with 7 bases between the two germline ends. The germline CDR1 and CDR2 sequences are SGHNT and YYREEE (reference sequence). The CDR3 spells CASSLGRRNTEAFF. DNA for the CDR3: TGTGCCAGCAGCTTGGGCAGGCGGAACACTGAAGCTTTCTTT.

In nucleotides, the CDR3 is TGTGCCAGTAGTATCCCCCCAGGTCGTTCTGGCGGCTCCTACGAGCAGTACTTC. Protein sequence: CASSIPPGRSGGSYEQYF. The gene calls are TRBV19 and TRBJ2-7; D not certain. Between the trimmed V and J ends, which lost 3 bases and 0 bases, there was a span of 21 bases. The germline gives CDR1 LNHDA, CDR2 SQIVND (reference sequence). CDR3 size: 18 residues. The full variable domain, in which reference TRBV19 and TRBJ2-7 provide the parts outside the CDR3, is DGGITQSPKYLFRKEGQNVTLSCEQNLNHDAMYWYRQDPGQGLRLIYYSQIVNDFQKGDIAEGYSVSREKKESFPLTVTSAQKNPTAFYLCASSIPPGRSGGSYEQYFGPGTRLTVT.

This clone was counted a single time. The rearrangement links TRBV28 to TRBJ1-1; TRBD1 might be the D (6 bases). V was pared by 1 base and J by 4 bases, with 19 bases between. The length of the CDR3 is 17 residues. Germline V gives CDR1 MDHEN, CDR2 SYDVKM. The CDR3: CASSLYETGNRFTEAFF. The CDR3 bases are TGTGCCAGCAGTTTATATGAAACAGGGAATCGTTTCACTGAAGCTTTCTTT.

The chain joins TRBV7-6 to TRBJ1-5; unclear D gene. The CDR3 is 14 residues long. Germline V lookup: CDR1 SGHVS, CDR2 FNYEAQ. Trimming removed 0 bases from V and 6 bases from J, with 9 bases in between. In DNA form, the CDR3 reads TGTGCCAGCAGCTTAGCAGGTGGTAGTCAGCCCCAGCATTTT. Encoded protein: CASSLAGGSQPQHF.

The rearrangement joins TRBV19 to TRBJ2-3, with D perhaps TRBD1 (7 bases). Deletions cut 5 bases from V and 6 bases from J, with 18 bases between. Germline V lookup: CDR1 LNHDA, CDR2 SQIVND (reference sequence). CDR3 length: 15 residues. The DNA of the CDR3 is TGTGCCAGTAGTTCCCGACAGGGAGGAATTGATACGCAGTATTTT. Its translation: CASSSRQGGIDTQYF.

This clone has only one observation. The chain employs TRBV9 and TRBJ2-1; TRBD2 might be the D (5 bases). This CDR3 contains 16 residues. Trimming took off 5 bases at V and 8 bases at J, with 23 bases between the two ends. The germline CDR1 and CDR2 sequences are SGDLS and YYNGEE. DNA for the CDR3: TGTGCCAGCAGTGACAAACTATCTCGGGATATAGATGAGCAGTTCTTC. It yields the protein CASSDKLSRDIDEQFF.

The J gene is TRBJ2-7, the V gene TRBV18; D possibly corresponds to TRBD1 (6 bases). Germline V CDR1 and CDR2: KGHSH, LQKENI. The germline V and J ends were trimmed by 3 bases and 4 bases, with 13 bases remaining between them. The CDR3 runs to 14 residues. The CDR3 sequence is CASSPGQRKYEQYF. CDR3 nucleotide sequence: TGTGCCAGCTCACCTGGACAGAGAAAATACGAGCAGTACTTC.

To note about this clone: Other DNA sequences of this sample code for an identical CDR3. V gene TRBV9 combines with J gene TRBJ1-4, with D tentatively TRBD1 (6 bases). V lost 4 bases and J 2 bases, leaving 9 bases between the germline ends. The CDR3 covers 14 residues. CDR1 and CDR2 from the germline V gene are SGDLS and YYNGEE. DNA of the CDR3: TGTGCCAGCAGCCGAACAGGGACTAATGAAAAACTGTTTTTT. Translation gives CASSRTGTNEKLFF.

A note on this clone: A junction end diverges from the germline sequence, so it may reflect a read error. This sequence joins TRBV28 and TRBJ1-2; 8 positions match TRBD1. CDR1 is MDHEN and CDR2 is SYDVKM in the germline V gene. The length of the CDR3 is 17 residues. The CDR3 DNA is TGTGCCAGCAGTTTGACAGGGGCGCGAACGACTAATTATGGCTACACCTTC. This gives the protein CASSLTGARTTNYGYTF.

The chain is built from TRBV9 and TRBJ2-3; D might be TRBD2 (5 bases). V was shortened by 0 bases and J by 2 bases, with 10 bases between the two germline ends. The CDR3 runs 15 residues. Germline CDR1 reads SGDLS; CDR2 reads YYNGEE. The DNA for the CDR3 is TGTGCCAGCAGCGTAGGTAGCGCCAACACAGATACGCAGTATTTT. Amino acids: CASSVGSANTDTQYF.

CDR3 loop: CASSSPAGDTQYF. The CDR3 DNA follows: TGTGCCAGCAGCTCACCCGCAGGAGATACGCAGTATTTT. The chain joins TRBV7-2 to TRBJ2-3; no firm D call. This CDR3 spans 13 amino acids. Germline V CDR1 and CDR2: SGHTA, FQGNSA. V was trimmed by 4 bases and J by 5 bases, leaving 10 bases between them.

The chain links TRBV9 to TRBJ2-3; 8 bases are shared with TRBD1. V was pared by 4 bases and J by 2 bases, with 3 bases of the junction left unmatched. The CDR3 length is 14 residues. Germline CDR1 and CDR2: SGDLS and YYNGEE. The CDR3 DNA sequence: TGTGCCAGCAGCCAGACAGGGGACACAGATACGCAGTATTTT. It encodes CASSQTGDTDTQYF.

With regard to this clone: This CDR3 is also generated by other DNA sequences in the sample. V and J are TRBV5-6 and TRBJ1-1; D is ambiguous. The CDR3 contains 13 residues. V was clipped by 0 bases and J by 1 base, with 4 bases between them. From germline, CDR1 is SGHDT and CDR2 YYEEEE. In nucleotides, the CDR3 is TGTGCCAGCAGCTTGGTGAGGAACACTGAAGCTTTCTTT. Its translation is CASSLVRNTEAFF.

Concerning this clone: This sample includes further DNA sequences coding for the same CDR3. The chain employs TRBV5-1 and TRBJ1-5; 9 bases line up with TRBD1. V shed 4 bases and J 4 bases; nucleotides not matched to a gene: 3. This CDR3 has 14 residues. Germline V gene data show CDR1 as SGHRS and CDR2 as YFSETQ. The CDR3 DNA sequence: TGCGCCAGCAGCCAAGGACAGGGGAATCAGCCCCAGCATTTT. It encodes CASSQGQGNQPQHF.

The chain has TRBV28 and TRBJ1-4; the match to TRBD1 covers 7 bases. Germline V CDR1 and CDR2: MDHEN, SYDVKM. With V trimmed by 2 bases and J by 8 bases, 5 bases remained unmatched. The CDR3 totals 14 residues. The DNA for the CDR3 is TGTGCCAGCAGTTTAGACAGGGCCAGGGAAAAACTGTTTTTT. Translation: CASSLDRAREKLFF.

The genes are TRBV4-2 and TRBJ1-3, with D perhaps matching TRBD1 (5 bases). V lost 7 bases and J 0 bases, leaving 16 bases between the germline ends. The germline gives CDR1 LGHNA, CDR2 YNFKEQ. CDR3 size: 16 residues. This CDR3 is CASTSGTTGSGNTIYF. In nucleotides, the CDR3 is TGTGCCAGCACCTCCGGGACGACCGGCTCTGGAAACACCATATATTTT.

J is TRBJ2-7 and V is TRBV6-1, with 10 nucleotides matching TRBD1. V gave up 7 bases and J gave up 2 bases; unmatched junction bases: 5. The CDR3 contains 14 residues. The germline V gene has CDR1 MNHNS and CDR2 SASEGT. CDR3 bases: TGTGCCAGCAATAGGGACAGGGGTACCTACGAGCAGTACTTC. As protein: CASNRDRGTYEQYF.

The gene calls are TRBV7-8 and TRBJ1-1; D is unresolved. Germline values: CDR1 SGHVS, CDR2 FQNEAQ. V lost 2 bases and J lost 4, with 11 bases in between. The CDR3 is made up of 14 amino acids. CDR3 in DNA: TGTGCCAGCAGCTTATCTTGGGCCGGCACTGAAGCTTTCTTT. Amino acid sequence: CASSLSWAGTEAFF.

The chain recombines TRBV4-1 with TRBJ2-3; D is uncertain. V was cut by 0 bases and J by 3 bases, with 4 bases left in between. Germline CDR1 is MGHRA and CDR2 is YSYEKL. CDR3 size: 13 residues. The CDR3 sequence: CASSQDLTDTQYF. CDR3 nucleotides: TGCGCCAGCAGCCAAGATCTGACAGATACGCAGTATTTT.

This chain links TRBV25-1 with TRBJ2-5; D may correspond to TRBD1 or TRBD2 (6 bases each). Trimming took off 8 bases at V and 4 bases at J, with 17 bases between the two ends. Germline values: CDR1 MGHDK, CDR2 SYGVNS. The CDR3 spans 14 residues. CDR3 DNA sequence: TGTGCCAGCCAATCTGAGGGGGGACGAGAGACCCAGTACTTC. Protein: CASQSEGGRETQYF.

This clone came up a few times. Other DNA sequences in this sample translate to the same CDR3. The genes are TRBV18 and TRBJ1-1; D unresolved. V was trimmed by 4 bases and J by 0 bases, leaving 3 bases between them. The CDR3 totals 12 residues. Germline values: CDR1 KGHSH, CDR2 LQKENI. The CDR3 nucleotides read TGTGCCAGCTCACTGATGAACACTGAAGCTTTCTTT. Its protein product is CASSLMNTEAFF.